Listed here are 6 T cell receptor beta chains from one sample, sequenced in a study of control samples from healthy donors and cancer patients. The repertoire was sequenced with immunoSEQ multiplex PCR; TCRdb's copy has only in-frame clones and lacks some. There are about 34,000 clones in the sample; about 86% occur only once, and more than 1.5% lies in the top ten. The sequencing input was PBMCs. The receptors here all came from a woman aged 40-49 years with lung cancer.

This chain uses TRBV24-1 with TRBJ1-4; D unclear. The CDR3 consists of 13 residues. Germline CDR1 is KGHDR and CDR2 is SFDVKD. Trimming took off 0 bases at V and 4 bases at J, with 2 bases between the two ends. Here the CDR3 reads CATSDLLNEKLFF. The CDR3 coding sequence is TGTGCCACCAGTGATTTGCTTAATGAAAAACTGTTTTTT.

The chain uses TRBV7-2 and TRBJ1-3; TRBD1 agrees at 10 bases. CDR1 and CDR2 (germline): SGHTA, FQGNSA. With V trimmed by 3 bases and J by 2 bases, 4 bases remained unmatched. This CDR3 is built from 16 residues. CDR3 loop: CASSFVGQGAGNTIYF. CDR3 nucleotides: TGTGCCAGCAGCTTCGTAGGACAGGGGGCTGGAAACACCATATATTTT.

The J gene is TRBJ1-4, the V gene TRBV12-3 or TRBV12-4, with D maybe TRBD1 (5 bases). Trimming took 6 bases from V and 7 from J, leaving 12 bases between them. The CDR3 is 13 residues long. CDR3 bases: TGTGCCAGCAGCTCGACAGCCTTTGAAAAACTGTTTTTT. Translated: CASSSTAFEKLFF.

With respect to this clone: One junction end disagrees with the germline gene, perhaps due to a read error. The genes are TRBV6-5 and TRBJ2-1; D might be TRBD1 or TRBD2, each matching 5 bases. This CDR3 region has 13 residues. Germline assignment: CDR1 MNHEY and CDR2 SVGAGI. The CDR3, as DNA: TGTGCCAGCAGTTACGACTCTCACGGGACGTACCTCTTC. Translating it yields CASSYDSHGTYLF.

This chain connects TRBV19 to TRBJ1-5, with no clear D. The germline CDR1 and CDR2 sequences are LNHDA and SQIVND (reference sequence). Trimming removed 4 bases at V and 4 bases at J, with 5 bases between. This CDR3 spans 12 amino acids. The CDR3 sequence is CASSRTNQPQHF. DNA of the CDR3: TGTGCCAGTAGTAGGACGAATCAGCCCCAGCATTTT. Full variable domain (rest looked up from reference TRBV19 and TRBJ1-5): DGGITQSPKYLFRKEGQNVTLSCEQNLNHDAMYWYRQDPGQGLRLIYYSQIVNDFQKGDIAEGYSVSREKKESFPLTVTSAQKNPTAFYLCASSRTNQPQHFGDGTRLSIL.

J is TRBJ2-7 and V is TRBV3-1 (or the pseudogene TRBV3-2), with 14 bases matching TRBD2. The V gene's germline CDR1 is LGHDT and CDR2 YNNKEL (reference sequence). The ends lost 1 base at V and 5 bases at J; junction bases unmatched: 4. The CDR3 is 16 residues long. The CDR3 DNA is TGTGCCAGCAGCCAAGGACTAGCGGGGGGGATAAACGAGCAGTACTTC. It specifies CASSQGLAGGINEQYF.